The clone carrying this T cell receptor beta chain turned up a few times. Its antigen is currently unknown. This sample is part of a study of CD8 T cells in ankylosing spondylitis. Study results and limitations: Disease-associated clones were CD8+ and fairly uncommon in peripheral blood.

TCRdb re-derived calls from the 5' RACE reads in MiXCR, one entry per CDR3 protein. Of approximately 250,000 distinct CDR3 sequences listed, roughly 32% were seen once; the top ten hold around 4.5%. This TCR came from a male donor with ankylosing spondylitis or in good health (not recorded which). Sequencing used blood, either unsorted or a sorted T cell fraction (not recorded which).

The CDR3 here is CSVEVAGEGETQYF. The DNA for the CDR3 is TGCAGCGTTGAAGTTGCGGGGGAGGGAGAGACCCAGTACTTC. This rearrangement joins TRBV29-1 to TRBJ2-5, with 7 nucleotides matching TRBD2. Germline values: CDR1 SQVTM, CDR2 ANQGSEA. The V gene end was trimmed by 1 base and the J gene end by 4 bases; junction bases not matched to a gene: 6. The CDR3 is 14 residues long.